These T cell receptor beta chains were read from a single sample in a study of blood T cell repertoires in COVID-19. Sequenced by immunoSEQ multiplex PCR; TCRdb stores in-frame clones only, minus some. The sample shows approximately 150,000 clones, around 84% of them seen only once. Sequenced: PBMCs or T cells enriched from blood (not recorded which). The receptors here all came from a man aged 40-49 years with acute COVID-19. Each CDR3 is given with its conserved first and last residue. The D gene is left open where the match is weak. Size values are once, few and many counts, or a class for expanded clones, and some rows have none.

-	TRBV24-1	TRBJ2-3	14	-	CATSDWPDTDTQYF	TGTGCCACCAGTGATTGGCCTGACACAGATACGCAGTATTTT
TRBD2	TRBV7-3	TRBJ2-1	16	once	CASSSRTSGTYNEQFF	TGTGCCAGCAGCTCCCGGACTAGCGGGACCTACAATGAGCAGTTCTTC
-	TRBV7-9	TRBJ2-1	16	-	CASTENRVISGNEQFF	TGTGCCAGCACCGAAAACAGGGTGATAAGTGGCAATGAGCAGTTCTTC
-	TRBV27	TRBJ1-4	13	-	CASSPLESEKLFF	TGTGCCAGCAGCCCCCTCGAGAGTGAAAAACTGTTTTTT
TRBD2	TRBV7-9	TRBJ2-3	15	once	CASSLLAGGQGTQYF	TGTGCCAGCAGCTTATTAGCGGGGGGGCAAGGAACGCAGTATTTT
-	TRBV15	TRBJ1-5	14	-	CATSRPGGNQPQHF	TGTGCCACCAGCAGGCCCGGGGGGAATCAGCCCCAGCATTTT
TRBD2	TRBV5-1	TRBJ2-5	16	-	CASTEIRTSSQETQYF	TGCGCCAGCACCGAAATCAGGACTAGCAGTCAAGAGACCCAGTACTTC
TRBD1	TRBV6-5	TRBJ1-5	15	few	CASSTTPGQNQPQHF	TGTGCCAGCAGTACTACTCCGGGACAGAATCAGCCCCAGCATTTT
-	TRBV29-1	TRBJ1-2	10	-	CSVEELGYTF	TGCAGCGTTGAAGAACTGGGCTACACCTTC
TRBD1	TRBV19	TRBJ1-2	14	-	CASSWDRGPYGYTF	TGTGCCAGTAGTTGGGACAGGGGGCCCTATGGCTACACCTTC
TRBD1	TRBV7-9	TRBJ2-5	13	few	CASSLQGAETQYF	TGTGCCAGCAGCCTGCAGGGGGCGGAGACCCAGTACTTC
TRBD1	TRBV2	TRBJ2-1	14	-	CASSRDRGLGEQFF	TGTGCCAGCAGTCGGGACAGGGGGCTGGGGGAGCAGTTCTTC
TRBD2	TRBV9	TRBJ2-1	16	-	CASSPEFRDYPHEQFF	TGTGCCAGCAGCCCGGAGTTCCGGGACTATCCCCATGAGCAGTTCTTC
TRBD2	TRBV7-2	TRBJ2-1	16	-	CASSTHLTSGANEQFF	TGTGCCAGCAGCACCCACCTGACTAGCGGGGCCAATGAGCAGTTCTTC
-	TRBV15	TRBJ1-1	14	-	CATSRLNRETEAFF	TGTGCCACCAGCAGACTGAACCGTGAGACTGAAGCTTTCTTT
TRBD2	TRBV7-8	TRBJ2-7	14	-	CASSFSGGLNEQYF	TGTGCCAGCAGCTTTAGCGGGGGCTTAAACGAGCAGTACTTC
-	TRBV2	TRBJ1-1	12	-	CASSTRDTEAFF	TGTGCCAGCAGTACCAGGGACACTGAAGCTTTCTTT
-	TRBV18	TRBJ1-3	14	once	CASSPSGMRNTIYF	TGTGCCAGCTCACCATCCGGGATGAGAAACACCATATATTTT
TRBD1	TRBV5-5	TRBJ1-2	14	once	CASSLGDRAYGYTF	TGTGCCAGCAGCTTGGGGGACAGGGCCTATGGCTACACCTTC
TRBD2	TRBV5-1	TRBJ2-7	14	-	CASRSGLAGHEQYF	TGCGCCAGCAGATCGGGACTAGCGGGGCACGAGCAGTACTTC
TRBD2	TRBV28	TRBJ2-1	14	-	CASSSDSGRSEQFF	TGTGCCAGCAGTAGCGATAGCGGGAGGAGTGAGCAGTTCTTC
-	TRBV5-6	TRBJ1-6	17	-	CASSFRRGESYNSPLHF	TGTGCCAGCAGCTTTCGCAGGGGTGAGTCCTATAATTCACCCCTCCACTTT
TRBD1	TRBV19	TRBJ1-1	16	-	CASSPQSTGGTTEAFF	TGTGCCAGTAGTCCCCAATCAACAGGGGGAACCACTGAAGCTTTCTTT
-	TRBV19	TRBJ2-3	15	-	CASSLQVSSTDTQYF	TGTGCCAGTAGTTTACAGGTATCTAGCACAGATACGCAGTATTTT
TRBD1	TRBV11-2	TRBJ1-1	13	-	CASSLRQGIVAFF	TGTGCCAGCAGCCTCCGACAGGGGATCGTGGCTTTCTTT
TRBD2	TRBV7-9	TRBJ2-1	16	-	CASSWGLAGAGNEQFF	TGTGCCAGCAGCTGGGGACTAGCGGGAGCAGGGAATGAGCAGTTCTTC
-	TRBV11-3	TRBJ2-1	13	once	CASSFSGRNEQFF	TGTGCCAGCAGCTTCAGCGGACGGAATGAGCAGTTCTTC
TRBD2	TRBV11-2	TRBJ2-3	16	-	CASSPWTSGRTDTQYF	TGTGCCAGCAGCCCTTGGACTAGCGGTCGCACAGATACGCAGTATTTT